These 6 T cell receptor beta chains were sequenced from one sample in a study of neurological immune-mediated disorders. TCRdb re-analysed the 5' RACE reads in MiXCR, keeping a single row per CDR3 protein. The sample records tens of thousands of distinct CDR3 sequences, around 16% being singletons. Time point indicated: technical triplicate 3. The specimen sequenced was CD4+ T cells from blood. The source of these receptors is a female donor with HTLV-1-associated myelopathy (HAM/TSP).

J is TRBJ1-6 and V is TRBV30; 7 bases agree with TRBD1. J was trimmed by 4 bases and V by 6 bases; bases with no gene match: 3. The germline V gene encodes CDR1 GTSNPN and CDR2 SVGIG (reference sequence). The CDR3 covers 13 residues. CDR3 residues: CACGTDYNSPLHF. For the CDR3, the DNA is TGTGCCTGCGGGACAGATTATAATTCACCCCTCCACTTT.

This clonotype was recorded many times. The chain carries TRBV18 and TRBJ1-2, with 12 bases lining up with TRBD1. Losses at the gene ends were 1 base for V and 6 bases for J; bases not matched to a gene: 3. This CDR3 contains 15 residues. Germline V gene data show CDR1 as KGHSH and CDR2 as LQKENI. The CDR3 protein is CASSPQRDRGHGYTF. The CDR3 DNA is TGTGCCAGCTCACCACAAAGGGACAGGGGGCATGGCTACACCTTC.

This clonotype was found many times. The chain uses TRBV10-3 and TRBJ2-7; D not resolved. The CDR3 spans 13 residues. Germline CDR1 and CDR2: ENHRY and SYGVKD. Trimming pared 4 bases from V and 0 bases from J, leaving 7 bases between. Here the CDR3 reads CAISVQSSYEQYF. The CDR3 DNA reads TGTGCCATCAGTGTTCAGAGCTCCTACGAGCAGTACTTC.

This clonotype was seen ten or more times. The chain employs TRBV9 and TRBJ2-2, with D perhaps TRBD2 (5 bases). The V and J ends lost 1 base and 4 bases respectively, with 14 bases between them. The length of the CDR3 is 16 residues. Per the germline V gene, CDR1 is SGDLS and CDR2 is YYNGEE. CDR3: CASSVIEGVATGELFF. In DNA form, the CDR3 reads TGTGCCAGCAGCGTAATTGAGGGAGTGGCCACCGGGGAGCTGTTTTTT.

This clonotype was detected only once. The chain employs TRBV12-5 and TRBJ2-2; 11 positions match TRBD1. There are 17 residues in the CDR3. The V gene's germline CDR1 is LGHNT and CDR2 FRNRAP. With V trimmed by 6 bases and J by 0 bases, 6 bases remained unmatched. CDR3 sequence reads: CASGDGQGASNTGELFF. CDR3 nucleotide sequence: TGTGCTAGTGGCGATGGACAGGGGGCATCGAACACCGGGGAGCTGTTTTTT.

About this clonotype itself: The DNA is omitted, as the CDR3 cannot be located on it reliably, and the CDR3 follows TCRdb's listing. This rearrangement joins TRBV21-1 to TRBJ2-1; the table assigns TRBD2, which was not confirmed against the DNA. TRBV21-1 is given as a pseudogene. Inclusive of both ends, the CDR3 amounts to 21 amino acids. The chain's CDR3 is CASSFYICNVCWRGGWDEQFF.